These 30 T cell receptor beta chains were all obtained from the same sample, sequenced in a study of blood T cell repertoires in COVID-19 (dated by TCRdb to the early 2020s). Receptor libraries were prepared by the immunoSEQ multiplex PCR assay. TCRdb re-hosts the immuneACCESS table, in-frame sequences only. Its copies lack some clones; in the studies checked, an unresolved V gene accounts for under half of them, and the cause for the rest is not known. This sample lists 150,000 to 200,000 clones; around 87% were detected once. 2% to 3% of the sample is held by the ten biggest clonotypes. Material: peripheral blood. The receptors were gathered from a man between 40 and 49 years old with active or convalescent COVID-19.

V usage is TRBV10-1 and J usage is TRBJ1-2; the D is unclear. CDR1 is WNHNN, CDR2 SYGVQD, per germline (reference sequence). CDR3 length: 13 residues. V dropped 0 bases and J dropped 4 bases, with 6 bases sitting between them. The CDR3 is CASSESESYGYTF. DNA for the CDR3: TGCGCCAGCAGTGAGTCGGAGTCCTATGGCTACACCTTC.

This chain's CDR3 is CASGPGLTSGANVLTF. CDR3 DNA: TGTGCTAGTGGACCGGGACTGACCTCTGGGGCCAACGTCCTGACTTTC. V gene TRBV12-5 combines with J gene TRBJ2-6, with D perhaps TRBD2 (6 bases). Between the trimmed V and J ends, which lost 6 bases and 0 bases, there was a span of 12 bases. Germline V gene sequence: CDR1 LGHNT, CDR2 FRNRAP. The CDR3 is 16 residues long.

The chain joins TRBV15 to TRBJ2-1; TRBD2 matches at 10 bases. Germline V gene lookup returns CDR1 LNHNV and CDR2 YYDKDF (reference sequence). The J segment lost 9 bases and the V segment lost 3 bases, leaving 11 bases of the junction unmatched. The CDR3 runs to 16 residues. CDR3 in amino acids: CATSSPTSGVVGEQFF. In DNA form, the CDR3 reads TGTGCCACCAGCAGCCCTACTAGCGGGGTTGTAGGTGAGCAGTTCTTC.

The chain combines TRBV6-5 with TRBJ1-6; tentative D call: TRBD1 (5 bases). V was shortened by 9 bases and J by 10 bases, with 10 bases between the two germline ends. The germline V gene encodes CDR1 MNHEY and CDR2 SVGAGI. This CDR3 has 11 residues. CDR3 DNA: TGTGCCAGTAAGGGGCGCTCACCCCTCCACTTT. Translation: CASKGRSPLHF.

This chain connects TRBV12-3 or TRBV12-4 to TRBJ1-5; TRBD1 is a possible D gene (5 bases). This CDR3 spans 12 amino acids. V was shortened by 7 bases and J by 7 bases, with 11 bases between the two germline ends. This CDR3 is CASTLGGQPQHF. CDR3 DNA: TGTGCCAGCACCCTTGGGGGGCAGCCCCAGCATTTT.

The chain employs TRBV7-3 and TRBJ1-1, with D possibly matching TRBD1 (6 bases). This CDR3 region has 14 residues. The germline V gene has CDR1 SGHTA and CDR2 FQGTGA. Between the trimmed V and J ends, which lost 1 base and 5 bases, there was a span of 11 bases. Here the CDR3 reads CASSLIPGETEAFF. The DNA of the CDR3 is TGTGCCAGCAGCTTAATTCCAGGGGAGACTGAAGCTTTCTTT. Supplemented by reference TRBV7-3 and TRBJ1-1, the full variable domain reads GAGVSQTPSNKVTEKGKYVELRCDPISGHTALYWYRQSLGQGPEFLIYFQGTGAADDSGLPNDRFFAVRPEGSVSTLKIQRTERGDSAVYLCASSLIPGETEAFFGQGTRLTVV.

CDR3 residues: CAWSAGYEQYF. The CDR3 DNA is TGTGCCTGGAGTGCGGGATACGAGCAGTACTTC. This chain joins TRBV30 and TRBJ2-7; a possible D gene is TRBD2 (5 bases). Trimming stripped 1 base from V and 4 bases from J, with 5 bases between. The CDR3 has 11 residues. CDR1 and CDR2 from the germline V gene are GTSNPN and SVGIG (reference sequence).

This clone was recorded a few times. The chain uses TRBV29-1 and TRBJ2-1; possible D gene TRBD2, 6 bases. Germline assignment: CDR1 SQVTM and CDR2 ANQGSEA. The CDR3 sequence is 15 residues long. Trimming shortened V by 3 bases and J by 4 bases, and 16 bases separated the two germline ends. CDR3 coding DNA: TGCAGCGTTGATCGGGCGGGGCGACAATACAATGAGCAGTTCTTC. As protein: CSVDRAGRQYNEQFF.

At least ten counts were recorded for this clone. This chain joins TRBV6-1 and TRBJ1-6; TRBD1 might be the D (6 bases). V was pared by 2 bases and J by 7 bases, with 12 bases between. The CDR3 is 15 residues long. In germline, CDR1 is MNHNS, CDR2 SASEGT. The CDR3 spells CASSESGTLNSPLHF. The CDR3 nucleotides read TGTGCCAGCAGTGAATCCGGGACACTAAATTCACCCCTCCACTTT.

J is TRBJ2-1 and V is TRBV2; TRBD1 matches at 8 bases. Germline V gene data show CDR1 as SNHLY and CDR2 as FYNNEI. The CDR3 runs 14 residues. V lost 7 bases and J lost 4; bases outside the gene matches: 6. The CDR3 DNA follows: TGTGCCAGCACCGAACAGGGGGAGTACAATGAGCAGTTCTTC. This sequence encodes CASTEQGEYNEQFF.

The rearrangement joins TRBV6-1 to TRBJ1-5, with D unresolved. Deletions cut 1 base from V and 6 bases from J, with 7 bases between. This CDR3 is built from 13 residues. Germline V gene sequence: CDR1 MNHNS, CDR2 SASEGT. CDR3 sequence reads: CASSEDRGQPQHF. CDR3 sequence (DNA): TGTGCCAGCAGTGAAGACCGGGGTCAGCCCCAGCATTTT.

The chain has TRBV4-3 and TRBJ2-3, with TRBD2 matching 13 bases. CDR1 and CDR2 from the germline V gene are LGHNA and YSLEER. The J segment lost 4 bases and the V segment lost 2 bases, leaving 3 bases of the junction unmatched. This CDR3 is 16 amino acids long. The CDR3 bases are TGCGCCAGCAGCCAACAACTAGCGGGGGGGTCAGATACGCAGTATTTT. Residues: CASSQQLAGGSDTQYF.

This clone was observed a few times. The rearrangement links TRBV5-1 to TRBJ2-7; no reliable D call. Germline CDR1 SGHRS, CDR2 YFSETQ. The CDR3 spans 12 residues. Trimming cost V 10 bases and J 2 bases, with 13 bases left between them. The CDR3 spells CAYEIRTYEQYF. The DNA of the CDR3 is TGCGCCTACGAGATCAGGACCTACGAGCAGTACTTC. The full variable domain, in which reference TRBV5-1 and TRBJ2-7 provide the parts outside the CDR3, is KAGVTQTPRYLIKTRGQQVTLSCSPISGHRSVSWYQQTPGQGLQFLFEYFSETQRNKGNFPGRFSGRQFSNSRSEMNVSTLELGDSALYLCAYEIRTYEQYFGPGTRLTVT.

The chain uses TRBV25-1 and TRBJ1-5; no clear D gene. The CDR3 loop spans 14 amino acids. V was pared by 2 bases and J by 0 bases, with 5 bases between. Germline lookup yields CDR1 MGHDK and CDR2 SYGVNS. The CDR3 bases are TGTGCCAGCAGTGAACACGGTAGCAATCAGCCCCAGCATTTT. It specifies CASSEHGSNQPQHF.

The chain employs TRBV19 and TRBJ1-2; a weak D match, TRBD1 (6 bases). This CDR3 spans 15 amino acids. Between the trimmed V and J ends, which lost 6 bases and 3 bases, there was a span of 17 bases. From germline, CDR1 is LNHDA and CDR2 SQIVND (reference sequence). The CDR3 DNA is TGTGCCAGTAGCATCGCCGGACAGCCCTACTATGGCTACACCTTC. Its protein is CASSIAGQPYYGYTF.

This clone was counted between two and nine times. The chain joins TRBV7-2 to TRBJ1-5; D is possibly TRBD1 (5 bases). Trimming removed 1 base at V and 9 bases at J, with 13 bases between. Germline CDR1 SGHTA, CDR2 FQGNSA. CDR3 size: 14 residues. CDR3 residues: CASSLDPGIGPQHF. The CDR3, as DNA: TGTGCCAGCAGCTTAGATCCAGGGATCGGGCCCCAGCATTTT.

CDR3 bases: TGTGCCAGCAGCCCTGAAGACTCTAGCTCTGGAAACACCATATATTTT. It is translated as CASSPEDSSSGNTIYF. The chain joins TRBV4-2 to TRBJ1-3; D call uncertain. The CDR3 runs to 16 residues. Germline assignment: CDR1 LGHNA and CDR2 YNFKEQ. V was cut by 4 bases and J by 0 bases, with 13 bases left in between.

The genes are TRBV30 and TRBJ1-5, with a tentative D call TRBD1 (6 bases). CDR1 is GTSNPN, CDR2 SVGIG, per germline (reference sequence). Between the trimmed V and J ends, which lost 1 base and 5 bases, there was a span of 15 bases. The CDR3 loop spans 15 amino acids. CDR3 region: CAWSGKGVKDQPQHF. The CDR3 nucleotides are TGTGCCTGGAGTGGAAAGGGGGTTAAGGATCAGCCCCAGCATTTT.

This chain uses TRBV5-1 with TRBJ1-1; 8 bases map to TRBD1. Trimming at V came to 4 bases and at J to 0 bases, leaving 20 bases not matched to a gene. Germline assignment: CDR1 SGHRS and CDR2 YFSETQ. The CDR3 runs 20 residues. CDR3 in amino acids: CASSPRSPQTGVPMNTEAFF. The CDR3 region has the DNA TGCGCCAGCAGCCCCAGGAGCCCTCAGACAGGGGTGCCTATGAACACTGAAGCTTTCTTT.

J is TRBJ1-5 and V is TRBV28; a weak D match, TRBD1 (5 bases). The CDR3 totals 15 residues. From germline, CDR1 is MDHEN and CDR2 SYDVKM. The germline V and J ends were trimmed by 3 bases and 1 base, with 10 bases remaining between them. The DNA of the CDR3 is TGTGCCAGCAGTTTCGTGACAGTGAGCAATCAGCCCCAGCATTTT. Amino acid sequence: CASSFVTVSNQPQHF.

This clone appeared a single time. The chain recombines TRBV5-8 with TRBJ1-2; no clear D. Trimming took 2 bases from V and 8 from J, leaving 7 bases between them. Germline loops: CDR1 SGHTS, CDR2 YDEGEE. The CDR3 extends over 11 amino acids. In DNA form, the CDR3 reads TGTGCCAGCAGCTTAATGAGGGGCTACACCTTC. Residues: CASSLMRGYTF. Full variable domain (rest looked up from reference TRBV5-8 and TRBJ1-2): EAGVTQSPTHLIKTRGQQATLRCSPISGHTSVYWYQQALGLGLQFLLWYDEGEERNRGNFPPRFSGRQFPNYSSELNVNALELEDSALYLCASSLMRGYTFGSGTRLTVV.

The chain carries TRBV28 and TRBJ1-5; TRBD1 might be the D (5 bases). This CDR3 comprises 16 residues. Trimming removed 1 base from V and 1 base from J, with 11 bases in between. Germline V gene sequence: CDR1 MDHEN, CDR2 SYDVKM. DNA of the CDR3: TGTGCCAGCAGTTTATTAGGGGCGCGGAGCAATCAGCCCCAGCATTTT. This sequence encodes CASSLLGARSNQPQHF. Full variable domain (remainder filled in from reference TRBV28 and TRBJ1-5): DVKVTQSSRYLVKRTGEKVFLECVQDMDHENMFWYRQDPGLGLRLIYFSYDVKMKEKGDIPEGYSVSREKKERFSLILESASTNQTSMYLCASSLLGARSNQPQHFGDGTRLSIL.

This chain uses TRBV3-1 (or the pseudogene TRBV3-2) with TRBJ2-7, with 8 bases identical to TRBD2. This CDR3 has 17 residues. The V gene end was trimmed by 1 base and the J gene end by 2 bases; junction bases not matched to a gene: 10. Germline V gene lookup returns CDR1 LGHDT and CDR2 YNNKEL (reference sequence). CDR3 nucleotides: TGTGCCAGCAGCCAAGGGTCGGGCACTAGCGGTCCCTACGAGCAGTACTTC. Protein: CASSQGSGTSGPYEQYF.

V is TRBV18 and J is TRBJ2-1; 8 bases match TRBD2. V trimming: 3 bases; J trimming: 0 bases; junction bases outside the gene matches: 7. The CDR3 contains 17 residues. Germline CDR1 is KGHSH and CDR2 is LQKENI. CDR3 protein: CASSPPRGGSSYNEQFF. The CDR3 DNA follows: TGTGCCAGCTCACCCCCCCGGGGGGGCAGCTCCTACAATGAGCAGTTCTTC. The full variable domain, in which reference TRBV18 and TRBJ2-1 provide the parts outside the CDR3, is NAGVMQNPRHLVRRRGQEARLRCSPMKGHSHVYWYRQLPEEGLKFMVYLQKENIIDESGMPKERFSAEFPKEGPSILRIQQVVRGDSAAYFCASSPPRGGSSYNEQFFGPGTRLTVL.

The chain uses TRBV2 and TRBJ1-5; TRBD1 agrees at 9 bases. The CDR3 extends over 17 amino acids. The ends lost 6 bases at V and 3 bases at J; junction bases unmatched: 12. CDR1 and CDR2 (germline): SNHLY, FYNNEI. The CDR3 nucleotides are TGTGCCAGCAGGTTACAGGGGGCTATGGTATCCAATCAGCCCCAGCATTTT. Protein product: CASRLQGAMVSNQPQHF.

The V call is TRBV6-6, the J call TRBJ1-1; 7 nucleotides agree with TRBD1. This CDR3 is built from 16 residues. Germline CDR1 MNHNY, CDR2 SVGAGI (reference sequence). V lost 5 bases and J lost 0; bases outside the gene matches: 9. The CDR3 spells CASSIGGQRLNTEAFF. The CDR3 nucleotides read TGTGCCAGCAGTATCGGGGGACAGCGTCTGAACACTGAAGCTTTCTTT.

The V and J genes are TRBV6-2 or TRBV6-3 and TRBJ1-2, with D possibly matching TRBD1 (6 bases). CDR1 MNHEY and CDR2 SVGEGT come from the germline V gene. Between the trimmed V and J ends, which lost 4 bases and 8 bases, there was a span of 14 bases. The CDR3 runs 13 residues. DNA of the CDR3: TGTGCCAGCAGTTTCTCCGGGACAAAAGGCTACACCTTC. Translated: CASSFSGTKGYTF.

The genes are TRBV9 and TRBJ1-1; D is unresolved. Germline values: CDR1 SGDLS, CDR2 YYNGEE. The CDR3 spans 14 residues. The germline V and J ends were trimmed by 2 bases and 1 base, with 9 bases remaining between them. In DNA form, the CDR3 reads TGTGCCAGCAGCGTGGGCGCAGCGAACACTGAAGCTTTCTTT. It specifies CASSVGAANTEAFF.

CDR3 sequence reads: CASSQEIGLAGRGRTNNEQFF. The CDR3 DNA follows: TGTGCCAGCAGCCAAGAGATCGGGCTAGCGGGGAGGGGCCGGACCAACAATGAGCAGTTCTTC. This rearrangement joins TRBV3-1 (or the pseudogene TRBV3-2) to TRBJ2-1; 9 bases agree with TRBD2. The germline gives CDR1 LGHDT, CDR2 YNNKEL (reference sequence). The CDR3 is made up of 21 amino acids. Losses at the gene ends were 0 bases for V and 5 bases for J; bases not matched to a gene: 20.

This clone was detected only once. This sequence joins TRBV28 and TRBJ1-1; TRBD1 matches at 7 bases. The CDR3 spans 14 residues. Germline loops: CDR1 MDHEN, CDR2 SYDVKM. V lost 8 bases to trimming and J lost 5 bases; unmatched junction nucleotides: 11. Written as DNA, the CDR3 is TGTGCCAGCCGGGGGCAGGGGGTAGAGACTGAAGCTTTCTTT. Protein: CASRGQGVETEAFF.